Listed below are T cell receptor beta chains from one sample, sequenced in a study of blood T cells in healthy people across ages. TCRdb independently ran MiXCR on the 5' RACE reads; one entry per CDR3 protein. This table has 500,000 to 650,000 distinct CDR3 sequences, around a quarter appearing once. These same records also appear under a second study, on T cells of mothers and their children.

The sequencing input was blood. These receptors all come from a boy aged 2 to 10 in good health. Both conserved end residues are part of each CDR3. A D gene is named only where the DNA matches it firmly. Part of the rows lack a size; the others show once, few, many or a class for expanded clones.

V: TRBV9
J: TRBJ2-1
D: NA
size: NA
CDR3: CASSATLWEVDNEQFF
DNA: TGTGCCAGCAGCGCCACTCTTTGGGAGGTGGACAATGAGCAGTTCTTC

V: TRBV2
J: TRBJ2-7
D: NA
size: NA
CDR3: CASNVEVHEQYF
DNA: TGTGCCAGCAACGTTGAGGTCCACGAGCAGTACTTC

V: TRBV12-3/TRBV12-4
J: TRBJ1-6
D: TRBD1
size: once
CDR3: CASSKRQGAGNSPLHF
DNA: TGTGCCAGCAGTAAAAGACAGGGGGCGGGAAATTCACCCCTCCACTTT

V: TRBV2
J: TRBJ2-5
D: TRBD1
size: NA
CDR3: CASKIPRGMETQYF
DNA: TGTGCCAGCAAGATCCCCAGGGGGATGGAGACCCAGTACTTC

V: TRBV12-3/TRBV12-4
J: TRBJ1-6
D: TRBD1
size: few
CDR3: CASSPGQGTNSPLHF
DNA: TGTGCCAGCAGTCCTGGACAGGGAACTAATTCACCCCTCCACTTT

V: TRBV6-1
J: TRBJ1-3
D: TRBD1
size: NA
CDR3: CASSEPSTGGRTTIYF
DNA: TGTGCCAGCAGTGAACCGTCGACAGGGGGACGAACCACCATATATTTT

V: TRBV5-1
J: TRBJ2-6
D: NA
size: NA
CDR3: CASSFDGSGANVLTF
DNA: TGCGCCAGCAGCTTTGACGGCTCTGGGGCCAACGTCCTGACTTTC

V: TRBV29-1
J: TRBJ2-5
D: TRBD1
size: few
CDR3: CSVDGTEETQYF
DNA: TGCAGCGTTGATGGGACAGAAGAGACCCAGTACTTC

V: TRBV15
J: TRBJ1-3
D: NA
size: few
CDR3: CATSPTGGSRNTIYF
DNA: TGTGCCACCAGCCCGACCGGGGGGTCCCGAAACACCATATATTTT

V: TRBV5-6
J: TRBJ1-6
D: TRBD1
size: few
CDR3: CASSLTGQASYNSPLHF
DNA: TGTGCCAGCAGCTTGACGGGACAGGCGTCCTATAATTCACCCCTCCACTTT

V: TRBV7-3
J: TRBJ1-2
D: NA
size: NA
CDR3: CASSPSGLNYGYTF
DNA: TGTGCCAGCAGCCCGTCGGGACTTAACTATGGCTACACCTTC

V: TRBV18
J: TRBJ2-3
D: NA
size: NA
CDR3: CASSPFAITDTQYF
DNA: TGTGCCAGCTCACCCTTCGCCATCACAGATACGCAGTATTTT

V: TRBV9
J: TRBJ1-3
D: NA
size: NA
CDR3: CASSVSGNTIYF
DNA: TGTGCCAGCAGCGTCTCTGGAAACACCATATATTTT

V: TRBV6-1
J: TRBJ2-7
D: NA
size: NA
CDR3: CASSPDSLSSSYEQYF
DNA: TGTGCCAGCAGTCCCGACTCATTGTCTTCCTCTTACGAGCAGTACTTC

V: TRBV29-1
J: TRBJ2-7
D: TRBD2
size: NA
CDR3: CSVRLGLAGIYEQYF
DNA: TGCAGCGTGCGCCTGGGACTAGCGGGAATCTACGAGCAGTACTTC

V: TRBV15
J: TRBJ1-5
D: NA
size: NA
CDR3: CATSRDRSTGQPQHF
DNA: TGTGCCACCAGCAGAGATCGGTCTACGGGTCAGCCCCAGCATTTT

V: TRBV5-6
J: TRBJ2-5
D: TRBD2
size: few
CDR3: CASSRSGTGQETQYF
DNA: TGTGCCAGCAGCCGCAGCGGGACGGGGCAAGAGACCCAGTACTTC

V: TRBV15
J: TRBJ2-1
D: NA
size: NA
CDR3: CATSNPGLLYEQFF
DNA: TGTGCCACCAGCAATCCAGGGTTACTATATGAGCAGTTCTTC

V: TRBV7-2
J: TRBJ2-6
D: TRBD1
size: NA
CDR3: CASSPRGISGANVLTF
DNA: TGTGCCAGCAGCCCCAGGGGGATCTCTGGGGCCAACGTCCTGACTTTC

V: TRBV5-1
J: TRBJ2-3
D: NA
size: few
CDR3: CASSLERNTDTQYF
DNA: TGCGCCAGCAGCTTGGAAAGGAACACAGATACGCAGTATTTT

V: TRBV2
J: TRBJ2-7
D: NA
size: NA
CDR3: CASKSEGSYEQYF
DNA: TGTGCCAGCAAGAGCGAGGGTTCCTACGAGCAGTACTTC

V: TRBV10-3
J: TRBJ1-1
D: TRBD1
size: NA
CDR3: CAISESGQGSVKAFF
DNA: TGTGCCATCAGTGAGTCGGGACAGGGATCAGTGAAAGCTTTCTTT

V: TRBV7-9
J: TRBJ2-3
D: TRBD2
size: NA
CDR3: CASSSGLAGGDTQYF
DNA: TGTGCCAGCAGCTCGGGACTAGCGGGAGGAGATACGCAGTATTTT

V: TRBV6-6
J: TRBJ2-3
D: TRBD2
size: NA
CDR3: CASARASGRTTGTQYF
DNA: TGTGCCAGCGCTCGAGCTAGCGGGAGGACCACAGGTACGCAGTATTTT

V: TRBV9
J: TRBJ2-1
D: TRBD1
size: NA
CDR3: CASSVARGFFF
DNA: TGTGCCAGCAGCGTAGCCAGGGGGTTTTTCTTC

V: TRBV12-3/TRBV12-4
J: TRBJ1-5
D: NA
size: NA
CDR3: CASSLGVQPQHF
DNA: TGTGCCAGCAGTTTGGGAGTACAGCCCCAGCATTTT

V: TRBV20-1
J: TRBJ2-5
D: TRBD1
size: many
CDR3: CSARQGRETQYF
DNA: TGCAGTGCAAGACAGGGCCGGGAGACCCAGTACTTC

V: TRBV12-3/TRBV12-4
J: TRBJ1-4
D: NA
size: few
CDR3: CASRFLDSANEKLFF
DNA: TGTGCCAGCAGGTTCCTGGACAGTGCTAATGAAAAACTGTTTTTT

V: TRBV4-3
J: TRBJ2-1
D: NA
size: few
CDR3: CASSPRLVRGTGNEQFF
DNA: TGCGCCAGTTCCCCAAGACTAGTCCGTGGAACGGGGAATGAGCAGTTCTTC

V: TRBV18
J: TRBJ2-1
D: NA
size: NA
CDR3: CASSPGPPNEQFF
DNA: TGTGCCAGCTCACCAGGCCCACCCAATGAGCAGTTCTTC

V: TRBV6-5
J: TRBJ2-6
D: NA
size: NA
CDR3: CASSYFGTESHISGANVLTF
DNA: TGTGCCAGCAGTTACTTTGGGACCGAATCCCATATCTCTGGGGCCAACGTCCTGACTTTC

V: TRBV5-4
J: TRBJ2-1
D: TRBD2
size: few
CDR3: CASSLGGGDNEQFF
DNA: TGTGCCAGCAGCTTGGGTGGGGGGGACAATGAGCAGTTCTTC

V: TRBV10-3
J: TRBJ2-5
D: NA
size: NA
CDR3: CAIRRDLQETQYF
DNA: TGTGCCATCAGGAGGGACTTGCAAGAGACCCAGTACTTC

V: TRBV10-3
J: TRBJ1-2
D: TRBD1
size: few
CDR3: CAITGQGPNYGYTF
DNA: TGTGCCATCACGGGACAGGGACCTAACTATGGCTACACCTTC

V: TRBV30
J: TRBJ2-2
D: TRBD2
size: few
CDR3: CAWRSGRFSGELFF
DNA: TGTGCCTGGAGGAGCGGGAGGTTTTCCGGGGAGCTGTTTTTT

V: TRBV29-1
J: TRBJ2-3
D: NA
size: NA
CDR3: CSVRTASTGTQYF
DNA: TGCAGCGTGCGGACAGCTAGCACAGGCACGCAGTATTTT

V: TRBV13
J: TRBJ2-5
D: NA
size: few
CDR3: CASSSTEETQYF
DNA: TGTGCCAGCAGCTCGACCGAAGAGACCCAGTACTTC

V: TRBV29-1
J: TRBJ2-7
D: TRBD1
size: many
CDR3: CSVVPDLQGREQYF
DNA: TGCAGCGTTGTCCCCGACTTACAGGGGCGCGAGCAGTACTTC

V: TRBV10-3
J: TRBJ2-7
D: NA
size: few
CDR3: CAISELGIEQYF
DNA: TGTGCCATCAGTGAACTGGGGATCGAGCAGTACTTC

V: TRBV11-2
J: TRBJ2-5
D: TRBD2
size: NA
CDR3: CASSFGSGPSGRKTQYF
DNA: TGTGCCAGCAGCTTTGGCAGCGGCCCCTCCGGGAGGAAGACCCAGTACTTC

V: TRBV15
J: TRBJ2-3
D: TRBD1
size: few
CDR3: CATSRARGPSTDTQYF
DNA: TGTGCCACCAGCAGAGCCAGGGGGCCTAGCACAGATACGCAGTATTTT

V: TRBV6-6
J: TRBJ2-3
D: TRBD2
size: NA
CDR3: CASKGLRGITDTQYF
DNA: TGTGCCAGCAAGGGATTGCGGGGGATCACAGATACGCAGTATTTT

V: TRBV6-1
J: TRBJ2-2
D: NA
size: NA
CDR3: CASSFREEVGELFF
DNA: TGTGCCAGCAGCTTCAGGGAGGAGGTCGGGGAGCTGTTTTTT

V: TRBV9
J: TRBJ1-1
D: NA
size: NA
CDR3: CASSGGPSNTEAFF
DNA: TGTGCCAGCAGCGGGGGACCCTCGAACACTGAAGCTTTCTTT

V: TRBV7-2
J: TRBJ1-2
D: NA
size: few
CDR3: CASSLDSMISGYTF
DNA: TGTGCCAGCAGCTTAGATAGTATGATATCGGGCTACACCTTC

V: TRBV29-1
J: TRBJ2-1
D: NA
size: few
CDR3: CSVSYEGRVNEQFF
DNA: TGCAGCGTCAGCTATGAAGGGCGGGTCAATGAGCAGTTCTTC

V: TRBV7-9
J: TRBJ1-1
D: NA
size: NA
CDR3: CASSLGGGEAFF
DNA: TGTGCCAGCAGCTTAGGGGGGGGTGAAGCTTTCTTT

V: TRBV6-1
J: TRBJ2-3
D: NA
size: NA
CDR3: CASSDGTGTTTDTQYF
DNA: TGTGCCAGCAGTGATGGAACCGGGACAACCACAGATACGCAGTATTTT

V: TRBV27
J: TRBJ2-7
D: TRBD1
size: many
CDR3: CASSILQGAVREQYF
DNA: TGTGCCAGCAGTATCCTACAGGGGGCGGTTAGGGAGCAGTACTTC

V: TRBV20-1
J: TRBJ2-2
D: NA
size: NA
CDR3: CSARAPYNTGELFF
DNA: TGCAGTGCTAGAGCACCATATAACACCGGGGAGCTGTTTTTT

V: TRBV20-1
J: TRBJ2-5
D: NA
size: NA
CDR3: CSAPGLVQETQYF
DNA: TGCAGTGCTCCGGGACTTGTACAAGAGACCCAGTACTTC